This T cell receptor beta chain was obtained from a study of T cells in Graves' hyperthyroidism and ophthalmopathy. The trim removed 6 bases at V and 4 bases at J, leaving 7 bases unmatched. The length of the CDR3 is 16 residues. This clonotype showed up just a few times. What it binds is unknown. Active moderate-to-severe ophthalmopathy, Clinical Activity Score at least 3, NOSPECS at least 4, under 3 months' duration. Each diagnosis was grounded in clinical symptoms, serum thyroxine and TRAb, thyroid ultrasound, and orbital computed tomography. Whole-study findings and limits: Most thyroid clonotypes with frequency above 0.001 were detected in blood. In the analysis, a 13 V-J model separated ophthalmopathy from stable hyperthyroidism.

There were TCR beta CDR3 regions amplified from RNA transcripts. The TCR CDR3 was amplified in a first-round RT-PCR using the HTBI primer set. TCRdb re-derived calls from the multiplex PCR reads in MiXCR, one entry per CDR3 protein. Found here are some 650,000 distinct CDR3 sequences, about a sixth of them singletons; the top ten hold more than 3%. The sequencing sample was made of blood. V gene TRBV12-3 or TRBV12-4 combines with J gene TRBJ2-1; 12 bases map to TRBD2. The source of this sequence is a woman aged 40 to 50 with Graves' ophthalmopathy. Here the CDR3 DNA reads TGTGCCAGCAGACCGGGGGGGACTAGCGGGTACAATGAGCAGTTCTTC. It encodes CASRPGGTSGYNEQFF.